This paragraph covers one T cell receptor (beta chain) sequence. The antigen is undetermined. The sample comes from a study of shared clonotypes between healthy human individuals. Findings and limits, study-wide: Sequencing depth was a factor that was expected to affect clonotype sharing among donors. Generation of non-shared clonotypes was less probable than generation of clonotypes shared by all four donors.

CDR3 length equals 14 residues. CDR1 is SGHRS and CDR2 is YFSETQ in the germline V gene. Trimming removed 4 bases from V and 3 bases from J, with 13 bases in between. Each sorted subset replicate got 200 ng genomic DNA, tens of thousands of genomes. The repertoire was sequenced with immunoSEQ multiplex PCR; TCRdb's copy has only in-frame clones and lacks some. The sample has about 1.5 million clones, 98% seen once. The sequenced sample consisted of naive CD4+ T cells sorted from blood. Subset of the sample: CD45RA+ positively selected. This TCR was sampled from a man younger than 45 in good health. This chain links TRBV5-1 with TRBJ1-2; tentative D call: TRBD1 (5 bases). The CDR3 DNA sequence: TGCGCCAGCAGCCCTACAGGAGGGGACTATGGCTACACCTTC. Its translation: CASSPTGGDYGYTF.